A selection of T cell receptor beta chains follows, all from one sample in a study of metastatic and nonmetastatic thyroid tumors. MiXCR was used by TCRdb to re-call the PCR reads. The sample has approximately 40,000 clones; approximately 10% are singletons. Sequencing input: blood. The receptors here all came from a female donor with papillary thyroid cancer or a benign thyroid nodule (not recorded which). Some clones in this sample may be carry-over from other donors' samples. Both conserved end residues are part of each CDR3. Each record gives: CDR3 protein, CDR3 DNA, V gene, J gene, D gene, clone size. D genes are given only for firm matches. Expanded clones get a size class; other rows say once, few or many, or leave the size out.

CDR3: CASSLTGGYTGELFF
DNA: TGTGCCAGCAGTTTGACAGGGGGATACACCGGGGAGCTGTTTTTT
V: TRBV6-1
J: TRBJ2-2
D: TRBD1
size: many

CDR3: CASSEASGTGVQAFF
DNA: TGCGCCAGCAGCGAGGCATCCGGGACAGGGGTACAAGCTTTCTTT
V: TRBV5-1
J: TRBJ1-1
D: TRBD1
size: many

CDR3: CASSSPSDPKETQYF
DNA: TGTGCCAGCAGCTCCCCGTCGGACCCTAAAGAGACCCAGTACTTC
V: TRBV7-2
J: TRBJ2-5
D: NA
size: many

CDR3: CASSLSLSGRIYEQYF
DNA: TGTGCCAGCAGTTTATCATTAAGCGGGAGGATCTACGAGCAGTACTTC
V: TRBV27
J: TRBJ2-7
D: TRBD2
size: many

CDR3: CASSQAIGRYTDTQYF
DNA: TGCGCCAGCAGCCAAGCAATTGGGAGGTACACAGATACGCAGTATTTT
V: TRBV5-1
J: TRBJ2-3
D: NA
size: many

CDR3: CASSLAEGFEAFF
DNA: TGCGCCAGCAGCTTGGCGGAGGGCTTTGAAGCTTTCTTT
V: TRBV5-1
J: TRBJ1-1
D: NA
size: many

CDR3: CATSGSSGSPSYNEQFF
DNA: TGTGCCACCAGTGGCTCTAGCGGGAGTCCCTCCTACAATGAGCAGTTCTTC
V: TRBV24-1
J: TRBJ2-1
D: TRBD2
size: many

CDR3: CATSKERRHQETQYF
DNA: TGTGCCACCAGCAAAGAGCGGAGGCACCAAGAGACCCAGTACTTC
V: TRBV15
J: TRBJ2-5
D: NA
size: few

CDR3: CASKQGDMNTEAFF
DNA: TGCGCCAGCAAACAGGGGGACATGAACACTGAAGCTTTCTTT
V: TRBV5-1
J: TRBJ1-1
D: TRBD1
size: many

CDR3: CSARDHGGGAPYEQYF
DNA: TGCAGTGCTAGAGATCACGGGGGAGGTGCCCCCTACGAGCAGTACTTC
V: TRBV20-1
J: TRBJ2-7
D: NA
size: many

CDR3: CASSLPGTWGEQFF
DNA: TGTGCCAGCAGCTTGCCCGGGACTTGGGGTGAGCAGTTCTTC
V: TRBV5-8
J: TRBJ2-1
D: NA
size: many

CDR3: CASSLPGTAPYNEQFF
DNA: TGTGCCAGCAGTCTACCGGGGACAGCCCCCTACAATGAGCAGTTCTTC
V: TRBV28
J: TRBJ2-1
D: TRBD1
size: many

CDR3: CASSLVAGGNYEQYF
DNA: TGTGCCAGCAGCTTAGTGGCGGGAGGGAACTACGAGCAGTACTTC
V: TRBV7-2
J: TRBJ2-7
D: TRBD2
size: many

CDR3: CASRGTGSTVFF
DNA: TGTGCCAGCAGGGGGACAGGGAGTACAGTGTTTTTT
V: TRBV2
J: TRBJ1-4
D: TRBD1
size: many

CDR3: CASSLVGTGTEAFF
DNA: TGTGCCAGCAGCTTAGTCGGTACTGGAACTGAAGCTTTCTTT
V: TRBV7-9
J: TRBJ1-1
D: NA
size: NA

CDR3: CASGLGGTSGIEQYF
DNA: TGTGCTAGTGGTTTGGGAGGGACTAGCGGGATCGAGCAGTACTTC
V: TRBV12-5
J: TRBJ2-7
D: TRBD2
size: many

CDR3: CASSYALPTDTQYF
DNA: TGTGCCAGCAGTTACGCGCTACCCACAGATACGCAGTATTTT
V: TRBV6-1
J: TRBJ2-3
D: NA
size: many

CDR3: CSVRGQGDYGYTF
DNA: TGCAGTGTTCGGGGCCAGGGGGACTATGGCTACACCTTC
V: TRBV20-1
J: TRBJ1-2
D: TRBD1
size: many

CDR3: CASSPRLAAQTDTQYF
DNA: TGTGCCAGCAGTCCCCGGTTAGCAGCCCAGACAGATACGCAGTATTTT
V: TRBV2
J: TRBJ2-3
D: NA
size: few

CDR3: CASSSGTGGQETQYF
DNA: TGTGCCAGCAGTTCCGGGACAGGGGGCCAAGAGACCCAGTACTTC
V: TRBV12-3/TRBV12-4
J: TRBJ2-5
D: TRBD1
size: NA

CDR3: CASRDSSYGYTF
DNA: TGTGCCAGCAGGGACAGCAGTTATGGCTACACCTTC
V: TRBV6-1
J: TRBJ1-2
D: NA
size: many

CDR3: CASSDRAKNYGYTF
DNA: TGTGCCAGCAGTGACAGGGCAAAAAACTATGGCTACACCTTC
V: TRBV6-1
J: TRBJ1-2
D: NA
size: NA

CDR3: CASSQGPSGSYEQYF
DNA: TGCGCCAGCAGCCAGGGCCCTAGCGGGAGTTACGAGCAGTACTTC
V: TRBV4-1
J: TRBJ2-7
D: TRBD2
size: many

CDR3: CAISEPPYSGYFTGELFF
DNA: TGTGCCATCAGTGAGCCCCCTTACTCAGGGTACTTCACCGGGGAGCTGTTTTTT
V: TRBV10-3
J: TRBJ2-2
D: NA
size: many

CDR3: CASSPVSQGTNTEAFF
DNA: TGTGCCAGCTCACCGGTATCTCAGGGGACGAACACTGAAGCTTTCTTT
V: TRBV18
J: TRBJ1-1
D: NA
size: many

CDR3: CASSWQGAGNTEAFF
DNA: TGTGCCAGCAGTTGGCAGGGGGCCGGGAACACTGAAGCTTTCTTT
V: TRBV6-2/TRBV6-3
J: TRBJ1-1
D: TRBD1
size: many

CDR3: CSAPTSGTIYEQYF
DNA: TGCAGTGCTCCTACTAGCGGGACAATCTACGAGCAGTACTTC
V: TRBV20-1
J: TRBJ2-7
D: TRBD2
size: many

CDR3: CASSAGTYNEQFF
DNA: TGTGCCAGCAGCGCCGGGACCTACAATGAGCAGTTCTTC
V: TRBV5-6
J: TRBJ2-1
D: NA
size: NA

CDR3: CASSQVNLAGVTQYF
DNA: TGCGCCAGCAGCCAAGTTAATCTAGCGGGAGTGACCCAGTACTTC
V: TRBV4-3
J: TRBJ2-5
D: TRBD2
size: many

CDR3: CASGASGRFYEQYF
DNA: TGCGCCAGCGGGGCTAGCGGGAGGTTCTACGAGCAGTACTTC
V: TRBV10-2
J: TRBJ2-7
D: TRBD2
size: many

CDR3: CASTSSGAPQETQYF
DNA: TGTGCCAGTACCTCATCCGGTGCACCCCAAGAGACCCAGTACTTC
V: TRBV19
J: TRBJ2-5
D: NA
size: many

CDR3: CASSLRAPGGSYNEQFF
DNA: TGTGCCAGCAGCCTCCGGGCCCCGGGGGGCTCCTACAATGAGCAGTTCTTC
V: TRBV7-6
J: TRBJ2-1
D: TRBD2
size: many

CDR3: CAWIAGRMVVNTEAFF
DNA: TGTGCCTGGATTGCTGGACGAATGGTAGTGAACACTGAAGCTTTCTTT
V: TRBV30
J: TRBJ1-1
D: NA
size: NA

CDR3: CSASDTSGGIYEQYF
DNA: TGCAGTGCTAGTGATACTAGCGGGGGAATCTATGAGCAGTACTTC
V: TRBV20-1
J: TRBJ2-7
D: TRBD2
size: NA

CDR3: CASSDRNEKLFF
DNA: TGTGCCAGTAGTGACAGGAATGAAAAACTGTTTTTT
V: TRBV19
J: TRBJ1-4
D: NA
size: many

CDR3: CASSRIDSNQPQHF
DNA: TGTGCCAGCAGTCGGATAGATAGCAATCAGCCCCAGCATTTT
V: TRBV6-2/TRBV6-3
J: TRBJ1-5
D: NA
size: NA

CDR3: CASSKNSGSHEQYF
DNA: TGTGCCAGCAGTAAAAATAGCGGGAGCCACGAGCAGTACTTC
V: TRBV6-2/TRBV6-3
J: TRBJ2-7
D: TRBD2
size: many

CDR3: CASSEGLRWSYEQYF
DNA: TGTGCCAGCAGTGAAGGACTCCGATGGTCCTACGAGCAGTACTTC
V: TRBV2
J: TRBJ2-7
D: NA
size: many

CDR3: CASSSGTSGRITYNEQFF
DNA: TGCGCCAGCAGTTCCGGGACTAGCGGGAGGATAACCTACAATGAGCAGTTCTTC
V: TRBV5-1
J: TRBJ2-1
D: TRBD2
size: NA

CDR3: CASSQDLTSGIEETQYF
DNA: TGTGCCAGCAGCCAAGACCTGACTAGCGGGATTGAAGAGACCCAGTACTTC
V: TRBV3-1
J: TRBJ2-5
D: TRBD2
size: many

CDR3: CASSVAILPDEQYF
DNA: TGTGCCAGCAGCGTAGCCATACTACCCGACGAGCAGTACTTC
V: TRBV9
J: TRBJ2-7
D: NA
size: many

CDR3: CASSLDSRGNGYTF
DNA: TGTGCCAGCAGCTTGGACTCGCGGGGGAACGGCTACACCTTC
V: TRBV7-9
J: TRBJ1-2
D: NA
size: many

CDR3: CASSFLYSASGAKVLTF
DNA: TGTGCCAGCAGTTTCCTCTACTCAGCATCTGGGGCCAAAGTCCTGACTTTC
V: TRBV12-3/TRBV12-4
J: TRBJ2-6
D: NA
size: NA

CDR3: CASSIGTSIDTQYF
DNA: TGCGCCAGCAGCATAGGGACTTCCATAGATACGCAGTATTTT
V: TRBV5-1
J: TRBJ2-3
D: NA
size: many

CDR3: CSVEKETGTEETQYF
DNA: TGCAGCGTTGAAAAGGAAACAGGGACTGAAGAGACCCAGTACTTC
V: TRBV29-1
J: TRBJ2-5
D: NA
size: many

CDR3: CGGQPDSNQPQHF
DNA: TGTGGAGGCCAACCGGATAGCAATCAGCCCCAGCATTTT
V: TRBV19
J: TRBJ1-5
D: NA
size: many

CDR3: CASSFGQQYF
DNA: TGTGCCAGCAGTTTTGGACAGCAGTACTTC
V: TRBV28
J: TRBJ2-7
D: NA
size: many

CDR3: CASSQEGAYGYTF
DNA: TGTGCCAGCAGCCAGGAGGGAGCCTATGGCTACACCTTC
V: TRBV3-1
J: TRBJ1-2
D: NA
size: NA

CDR3: CSARALEGVSYEQYF
DNA: TGCAGTGCTAGAGCTTTAGAGGGGGTATCCTACGAGCAGTACTTC
V: TRBV20-1
J: TRBJ2-7
D: NA
size: NA

CDR3: CASGIGGGAYEQYF
DNA: TGTGCCAGCGGAATCGGTGGCGGGGCCTACGAGCAGTACTTC
V: TRBV6-1
J: TRBJ2-7
D: NA
size: few

CDR3: CSARYGLAGGDTQYF
DNA: TGCAGTGCTAGATACGGACTAGCGGGAGGAGATACGCAGTATTTT
V: TRBV20-1
J: TRBJ2-3
D: TRBD2
size: many

CDR3: CASSPQTDTQYF
DNA: TGCGCCAGCAGTCCACAAACAGATACGCAGTATTTT
V: TRBV10-1
J: TRBJ2-3
D: NA
size: many

CDR3: CASSLEGQPQHF
DNA: TGTGCCAGCAGCTTGGAAGGTCAGCCCCAGCATTTT
V: TRBV5-6
J: TRBJ1-5
D: NA
size: many

CDR3: CASSLPPGAMGGYTF
DNA: TGTGCCAGCAGTTTGCCCCCCGGGGCGATGGGTGGCTACACCTTC
V: TRBV28
J: TRBJ1-2
D: NA
size: many

CDR3: CASNIDRVEGYTF
DNA: TGTGCCAGCAACATAGACAGGGTTGAAGGCTACACCTTC
V: TRBV2
J: TRBJ1-2
D: TRBD1
size: many

CDR3: CASSLLLETQYF
DNA: TGTGCCAGCAGTTTACTATTAGAGACCCAGTACTTC
V: TRBV28
J: TRBJ2-5
D: NA
size: many

CDR3: CASSFSRVQFF
DNA: TGTGCCAGCAGTTTCTCCCGTGTGCAGTTCTTC
V: TRBV28
J: TRBJ2-1
D: NA
size: many

CDR3: CASSLFGVTNTGELFF
DNA: TGTGCCAGCAGCTTGTTTGGGGTGACGAACACCGGGGAGCTGTTTTTT
V: TRBV5-6
J: TRBJ2-2
D: NA
size: many

CDR3: CASGLRQGSAEAFF
DNA: TGCGCCAGCGGACTTAGACAGGGATCGGCTGAAGCTTTCTTT
V: TRBV5-1
J: TRBJ1-1
D: TRBD1
size: many

CDR3: CASSVGQGNNEQFF
DNA: TGTGCCAGCAGCGTGGGACAGGGGAACAATGAGCAGTTCTTC
V: TRBV13
J: TRBJ2-1
D: TRBD1
size: NA